These 27 T cell receptor beta chains were all obtained from the same sample, sequenced in a study of STAT5B mutations in CD4+ large granular lymphocyte leukemia (dated by TCRdb to between 2021 and 2024). The method was the immunoSEQ multiplex PCR assay. Here the immuneACCESS table is served through TCRdb, limited to in-frame sequences with V and J called. Missing clones are a known gap in these copies; in checked studies unresolved V genes cover under half, and the rest lacks a known reason. This sample lists tens of thousands of clones; approximately 83% were detected once. The top ten constitute 2.6% of the sample. Sequencing was done on a sample of CD4+ T cells from blood buffy coats. The origin of the receptors is a human donor in good health.

V and J are TRBV19 and TRBJ1-4; D unclear. Germline CDR1 reads LNHDA; CDR2 reads SQIVND (reference sequence). The CDR3 length is 13 residues. V was clipped by 7 bases and J by 7 bases, with 13 bases between them. The CDR3 spells CASNRKMGEKLFF. In DNA form, the CDR3 reads TGTGCCAGTAACAGAAAGATGGGTGAAAAACTGTTTTTT.

The chain links TRBV9 to TRBJ2-6, with D perhaps matching TRBD1 (6 bases). V shed 0 bases and J shed 6 bases, with 13 bases lying between them. This CDR3 spans 16 amino acids. CDR1 is SGDLS, CDR2 YYNGEE, per germline. As DNA, the CDR3 is TGTGCCAGCAGCGTAGTAGGGGGTGCCGTGGCCAACGTCCTGACTTTC. Protein product: CASSVVGGAVANVLTF.

The rearrangement links TRBV10-3 to TRBJ2-3; 10 bases are a match to TRBD2. The CDR3 is made up of 14 amino acids. V dropped 6 bases and J dropped 6; count of bases not matched to a gene: 6. Germline V CDR1 and CDR2: ENHRY, SYGVKD. This chain's CDR3 is CAISPAGGRDTQYF. In nucleotides, the CDR3 is TGTGCCATCAGCCCAGCGGGAGGGCGGGATACGCAGTATTTT.

The V gene is TRBV7-2, the J gene TRBJ2-1, with 9 bases lining up with TRBD2. The CDR3 is made up of 14 amino acids. Germline trimming cut 7 bases from V and 4 bases from J; bases unmatched to any gene: 5. Germline V gene sequence: CDR1 SGHTA, CDR2 FQGNSA. In DNA form, the CDR3 reads TGTGCCAGCAACCGGCTAGCGGGATACAATGAGCAGTTCTTC. Protein product: CASNRLAGYNEQFF.

This clone was seen only once. CDR3 residues: CAISEGSGAEQYF. The DNA for the CDR3 is TGTGCCATCAGTGAGGGCTCGGGGGCCGAGCAGTACTTC. This rearrangement joins TRBV10-3 to TRBJ2-5, with D perhaps given as TRBD1 or TRBD2 (6 bases each). The closer fit of TRBJ2-7 to the DNA end suggests the J call may be wrong. Germline values: CDR1 ENHRY, CDR2 SYGVKD. This CDR3 has 13 residues.

The chain is built from TRBV27 and TRBJ2-1, with D possibly matching TRBD2 (5 bases). Germline values: CDR1 MNHEY, CDR2 SMNVEV (reference sequence). The CDR3 is 15 amino acids. V lost 2 bases to trimming and J lost 1 base, with 9 bases between them. The CDR3 DNA is TGTGCCAGCAGTTTAAGGACTGTTTCCTACAATGAGCAGTTCTTC. Its translation: CASSLRTVSYNEQFF.

This chain connects TRBV5-6 to TRBJ2-7; D perhaps matches TRBD2 (7 bases). Germline CDR1 is SGHDT and CDR2 is YYEEEE. The CDR3 has 15 amino acids. The germline V and J ends were trimmed by 4 bases and 2 bases, with 16 bases remaining between them. The CDR3 region has the DNA TGTGCCAGCAGCGCGGGGGCTTCCGAACCCTACGAGCAGTACTTC. Its translation: CASSAGASEPYEQYF.

The CDR3 DNA reads as TGTGCCAGCTCACCAGCGCTGATCCTCCGGTCTACAGATACGCAGTATTTT. Translation gives CASSPALILRSTDTQYF. This chain uses TRBV18 with TRBJ2-3; D gene unclear. The V gene lost 2 bases and the J gene lost 3 bases, with 18 bases spanning the gap. The germline CDR1 and CDR2 sequences are KGHSH and LQKENI. This CDR3 has 17 amino acids. Combining the CDR3 with reference TRBV18 and TRBJ2-3 gives the whole variable domain NAGVMQNPRHLVRRRGQEARLRCSPMKGHSHVYWYRQLPEEGLKFMVYLQKENIIDESGMPKERFSAEFPKEGPSILRIQQVVRGDSAAYFCASSPALILRSTDTQYFGPGTRLTVL.

The chain combines TRBV7-6 with TRBJ1-4, with D possibly matching TRBD1 (5 bases). This CDR3 comprises 16 residues. Trimming pared 2 bases from V and 7 bases from J, leaving 17 bases between. Germline assignment: CDR1 SGHVS and CDR2 FNYEAQ. CDR3 protein: CASSLSQGIGGEKLFF. The CDR3, as DNA: TGTGCCAGCAGCTTATCTCAGGGTATTGGTGGTGAAAAACTGTTTTTT.

The chain carries TRBV18 and TRBJ2-7; 8 nucleotides align to TRBD2. This CDR3 spans 14 amino acids. Trimming cost V 3 bases and J 7 bases; bases outside gene matches: 8. The germline V gene has CDR1 KGHSH and CDR2 LQKENI. CDR3 DNA: TGTGCCAGCTCACCCCCCAGCGGGAGAGTAGAGCAGTACTTC. This gives the protein CASSPPSGRVEQYF.

The V call is TRBV4-2, the J call TRBJ2-7; D not resolved. Trimming removed 5 bases at V and 3 bases at J, with 11 bases between. The length of the CDR3 is 13 residues. Germline CDR1 LGHNA, CDR2 YNFKEQ. CDR3 amino acids: CASSAVSGYEQYF. The CDR3 DNA is TGTGCCAGCAGCGCCGTATCGGGCTACGAGCAGTACTTC.

The V call is TRBV18, the J call TRBJ1-1; D possibly corresponds to TRBD1 (6 bases). In germline, CDR1 is KGHSH, CDR2 LQKENI. V lost 3 bases and J 3 bases, leaving 14 bases between the germline ends. The CDR3 is made up of 15 amino acids. CDR3 in DNA: TGTGCCAGCTCACCCATGGGGGGGGCGGACACTGAAGCTTTCTTT. As protein: CASSPMGGADTEAFF.

The CDR3 loop is CASSELAGDEQYF. The CDR3 DNA reads TGTGCCAGCTCCGAACTAGCGGGAGACGAGCAGTACTTC. The V call is TRBV18, the J call TRBJ2-7; TRBD2 matches at 11 bases. Germline V gene sequence: CDR1 KGHSH, CDR2 LQKENI. V shed 6 bases and J 5 bases; nucleotides not matched to a gene: 3. CDR3 length: 13 residues.

V and J are TRBV7-2 and TRBJ1-1, with D possibly being TRBD1 (5 bases). The V gene's germline CDR1 is SGHTA and CDR2 FQGNSA. The CDR3 has 13 residues. Trimming cost V 0 bases and J 6 bases, with 8 bases left between them. The CDR3 protein is CASSLAGVSEAFF. For the CDR3, the DNA is TGTGCCAGCAGCTTAGCGGGGGTCTCTGAAGCTTTCTTT.

V is TRBV7-9 and J is TRBJ1-1, with no clear D. The V end was cut by 5 bases, the J end by 3 bases, with 16 bases between. The length of the CDR3 is 15 residues. Germline V gene sequence: CDR1 SEHNR, CDR2 FQNEAQ (reference sequence). In DNA, the CDR3 is TGTGCCAGCAGCCGGCGGGATCCTCAAGACACTGAAGCTTTCTTT. This encodes CASSRRDPQDTEAFF.

The chain has TRBV18 and TRBJ2-5; TRBD1 aligns across 7 bases. The CDR3 sequence is 16 residues long. V lost 3 bases and J lost 0; bases outside the gene matches: 7. Germline V gives CDR1 KGHSH, CDR2 LQKENI. This CDR3 reads CASSPMMTGYQETQYF. CDR3 nucleotide sequence: TGTGCCAGCTCACCGATGATGACAGGGTACCAAGAGACCCAGTACTTC.

The CDR3 protein is CASSLVSYGYTF. CDR3 sequence (DNA): TGTGCCAGCAGCTTAGTGTCTTATGGCTACACCTTC. The chain couples TRBV11-2 to TRBJ1-2; D is unclear. Germline loops: CDR1 SGHAT, CDR2 FQNNGV. CDR3 length: 12 amino acids. V was cut by 1 base and J by 5 bases, with 5 bases left in between.

This clone was seen more than once but under ten times. V gene TRBV10-1 combines with J gene TRBJ2-7, with 7 bases identical to TRBD2. The CDR3 extends over 14 amino acids. The V gene's germline CDR1 is WNHNN and CDR2 SYGVQD (reference sequence). J lost 6 bases, V lost 2 bases, and 7 bases had no gene match. CDR3 in DNA: TGCGCCAGCAGTGAGAGTGCGGGGGTGACCGAGCAGTACTTC. Its translation: CASSESAGVTEQYF.

The V gene is TRBV19, the J gene TRBJ1-4; D unclear. V was cut by 5 bases and J by 0 bases, with 10 bases left in between. This CDR3 is built from 15 residues. The germline CDR1 and CDR2 sequences are LNHDA and SQIVND (reference sequence). In nucleotides, the CDR3 is TGTGCCAGTAGTCCCCACATTGCAACTAATGAAAAACTGTTTTTT. Protein product: CASSPHIATNEKLFF.

The chain uses TRBV27 and TRBJ1-1; no clear D gene. The CDR3 sequence is 13 residues long. Trimming left V 6 bases short and J 0 bases short, with 8 bases between. Germline V lookup: CDR1 MNHEY, CDR2 SMNVEV (reference sequence). The CDR3 sequence: CASRRAVNTEAFF. As DNA, the CDR3 is TGTGCCAGCAGGCGGGCGGTGAACACTGAAGCTTTCTTT.

The gene calls are TRBV2 and TRBJ2-3; D might be TRBD2 (6 bases). V lost 3 bases, J lost 5 bases, and 21 bases lay in between. The V gene's germline CDR1 is SNHLY and CDR2 FYNNEI. CDR3 size: 17 residues. The CDR3 spells CASSEGVLAETVDTQYF. In DNA, the CDR3 is TGTGCCAGCAGTGAGGGGGTCTTAGCGGAAACGGTAGATACGCAGTATTTT. The entire variable domain, with the rest obtained from reference TRBV2 and TRBJ2-3, is as follows: EPEVTQTPSHQVTQMGQEVILRCVPISNHLYFYWYRQILGQKVEFLVSFYNNEISEKSEIFDDQFSVERPDGSNFTLKIRSTKLEDSAMYFCASSEGVLAETVDTQYFGPGTRLTVL.

This rearrangement joins TRBV5-1 to TRBJ2-1; 7 positions agree with TRBD1. Germline V gene data show CDR1 as SGHRS and CDR2 as YFSETQ. The CDR3 runs to 15 residues. The trim removed 0 bases at V and 6 bases at J, leaving 6 bases unmatched. CDR3 amino acids: CASSLAVTGVNEQFF. The DNA of the CDR3 is TGCGCCAGCAGCTTGGCGGTAACAGGGGTCAATGAGCAGTTCTTC. Together with reference TRBV5-1 and TRBJ2-1, the CDR3 gives the full variable domain: KAGVTQTPRYLIKTRGQQVTLSCSPISGHRSVSWYQQTPGQGLQFLFEYFSETQRNKGNFPGRFSGRQFSNSRSEMNVSTLELGDSALYLCASSLAVTGVNEQFFGPGTRLTVL.

In nucleotides, the CDR3 is TGTGCCAGCCGCCCCGGGACAGGGGAGACCCAGTACTTC. It translates to CASRPGTGETQYF. The rearrangement joins TRBV6-1 to TRBJ2-5, with 9 nucleotides matching TRBD1. The length of the CDR3 is 13 residues. Germline V CDR1 and CDR2: MNHNS, SASEGT. With V trimmed by 8 bases and J by 5 bases, 6 bases remained unmatched.

V is TRBV19 and J is TRBJ2-1, with a tentative D call TRBD1 (6 bases). This CDR3 spans 14 amino acids. Germline V CDR1 and CDR2: LNHDA, SQIVND (reference sequence). Trimming stripped 7 bases from V and 4 bases from J, with 14 bases between. As DNA, the CDR3 is TGTGCCAGTATGAGGACAGCGGCGTACAATGAGCAGTTCTTC. Its translation: CASMRTAAYNEQFF.

V is TRBV5-1 and J is TRBJ1-5; tentative D call: TRBD1 (5 bases). V lost 0 bases, J lost 3 bases, and 10 bases lay in between. Germline V gene lookup returns CDR1 SGHRS and CDR2 YFSETQ. The CDR3 spans 15 residues. In DNA, the CDR3 is TGCGCCAGCAGCTTGGGGGCAGGGACCAATCAGCCCCAGCATTTT. It codes for CASSLGAGTNQPQHF.

This chain links TRBV7-3 with TRBJ2-3, with TRBD2 as a possible D gene (6 bases). Trimming cost V 4 bases and J 3 bases, with 23 bases left between them. The CDR3 covers 18 residues. Germline V gene lookup returns CDR1 SGHTA and CDR2 FQGTGA. The CDR3 here is CASSSGRGSAPGTDTQYF. The CDR3 region has the DNA TGTGCCAGCAGCTCCGGGCGGGGAAGCGCTCCGGGGACAGATACGCAGTATTTT.

The CDR3 coding sequence is TGTGCCAGCAGCTTTGGACGGTATAGCAATCAGCCCCAGCATTTT. Translated, it gives CASSFGRYSNQPQHF. This sequence joins TRBV6-5 and TRBJ1-5; no clear D gene. This CDR3 comprises 15 residues. The V end was cut by 6 bases, the J end by 0 bases, with 12 bases between. Germline V gives CDR1 MNHEY, CDR2 SVGAGI.